One sample yielded the 6 T cell receptor beta chains listed below, sequenced in a study of T cell repertoires in ileal Crohn's disease. Profiled with immunoSEQ multiplex PCR; TCRdb holds only in-frame clones, not every one. Among under 14,000 clones listed, around 86% were seen once. The time point was: inflamed ileum from the surgical specimen. Sequenced sample: ileal tissue. The receptors here all came from an adult with Crohn's disease.

The rearrangement joins TRBV5-4 to TRBJ1-2, with D perhaps matching TRBD1 (6 bases). CDR1 is SGHNT, CDR2 YYREEE, per germline (reference sequence). This CDR3 comprises 14 residues. Trimming cost V 0 bases and J 5 bases, with 11 bases left between them. The CDR3 sequence is CASSLAQGLYGYTF. CDR3 in DNA: TGTGCCAGCAGCTTGGCACAGGGACTTTATGGCTACACCTTC.

The table lists this clone with a few counts. The DNA of the CDR3 is TGTGCCAGCAGCCGAACAGGAGATAGCAATCAGCCCCAGCATTTT. As protein: CASSRTGDSNQPQHF. The chain uses TRBV7-9 and TRBJ1-5, with a possible D match to TRBD1 (5 bases). Looked up from germline, CDR1 is SEHNR and CDR2 is FQNEAQ (reference sequence). V lost 5 bases, J lost 0 bases, and 11 bases lay in between. This CDR3 is 15 amino acids long.

The chain combines TRBV6-1 with TRBJ1-1; D perhaps matches TRBD1 (5 bases). Germline V CDR1 and CDR2: MNHNS, SASEGT. This CDR3 comprises 15 residues. Trimming took off 4 bases at V and 3 bases at J, with 15 bases between the two ends. The CDR3 nucleotides read TGTGCCAGCAGTGTCCGACAGCCTCCCCACACTGAAGCTTTCTTT. Amino acids: CASSVRQPPHTEAFF.

The chain carries TRBV15 and TRBJ1-1, with D maybe TRBD1 (6 bases). Germline V CDR1 and CDR2: LNHNV, YYDKDF (reference sequence). Trimming pared 7 bases from V and 5 bases from J, leaving 20 bases between. The CDR3 is made up of 15 amino acids. CDR3 nucleotide sequence: TGTGCCACCACCCTAGAGGGGGGGCGGCGAACTGAAGCTTTCTTT. Amino acids: CATTLEGGRRTEAFF.

J is TRBJ2-2 and V is TRBV5-6, with D unclear. The CDR3 extends over 14 amino acids. Trimming stripped 2 bases from V and 7 bases from J, with 12 bases between. Germline V gene lookup returns CDR1 SGHDT and CDR2 YYEEEE. The CDR3 DNA sequence: TGTGCCAGCAGCTTCCAGATTGGTGGCGGGGAGCTGTTTTTT. As protein: CASSFQIGGGELFF.

This clone was seen a single time. This chain uses TRBV18 with TRBJ2-3, with D uncertain. Germline CDR1 KGHSH, CDR2 LQKENI. V was cut by 2 bases and J by 0 bases, with 3 bases left in between. This CDR3 contains 13 residues. The CDR3 spells CASSPASTDTQYF. CDR3 coding DNA: TGTGCCAGCTCACCAGCTAGCACAGATACGCAGTATTTT.